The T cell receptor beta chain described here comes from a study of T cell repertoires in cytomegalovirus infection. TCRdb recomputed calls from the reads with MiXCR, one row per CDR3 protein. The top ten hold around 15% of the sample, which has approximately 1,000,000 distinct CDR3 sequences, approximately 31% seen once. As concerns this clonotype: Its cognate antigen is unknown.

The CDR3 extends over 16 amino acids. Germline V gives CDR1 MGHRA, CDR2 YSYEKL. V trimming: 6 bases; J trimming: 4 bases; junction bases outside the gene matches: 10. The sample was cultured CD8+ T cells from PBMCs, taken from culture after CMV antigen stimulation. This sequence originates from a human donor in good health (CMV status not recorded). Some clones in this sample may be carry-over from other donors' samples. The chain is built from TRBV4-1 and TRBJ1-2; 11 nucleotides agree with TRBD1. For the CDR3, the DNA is TGCGCCAGCAGACTATCCGGGACAGGGGGAAGCTATGGCTACACCTTC. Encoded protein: CASRLSGTGGSYGYTF.